The 14 T cell receptor beta chains below all came from one sample that was sequenced in a study of cytomegalovirus exposure and HLA in healthy donors. The PCR contained 60 Vbeta and 13 Jbeta primers. Measured with immunoSEQ multiplex PCR; TCRdb has only the in-frame clones, and not every one. The data hold 100,000 to 150,000 clones, with approximately 85% observed a single time. The sequenced material came from PBMCs. The receptors come from a boy between 5 and 17 years old in good health and CMV-seronegative.

In its sample, this clone was seen once. The chain links TRBV30 to TRBJ2-2, with 14 bases aligning to TRBD2. The germline CDR1 and CDR2 sequences are GTSNPN and SVGIG (reference sequence). The CDR3 totals 18 residues. The V gene end was trimmed by 5 bases and the J gene end by 4 bases; junction bases not matched to a gene: 12. For the CDR3, the DNA is TGTGCCTGGGAATCTCGACTAGCGGGAGGGCCCAGCACCGGGGAGCTGTTTTTT. Protein product: CAWESRLAGGPSTGELFF. Based on the CDR3 plus reference TRBV30 and TRBJ2-2, the full variable domain is SQTIHQWPATLVQPVGSPLSLECTVEGTSNPNLYWYRQAAGRGLQLLFYSVGIGQISSEVPQNLSASRPQDRQFILSSKKLLLSDSGFYLCAWESRLAGGPSTGELFFGEGSRLTVL.

The chain is built from TRBV28 and TRBJ1-4; D remains unclear. The CDR3 runs to 15 residues. Germline values: CDR1 MDHEN, CDR2 SYDVKM. The V gene lost 1 base and the J gene lost 0 bases, with 6 bases spanning the gap. As DNA, the CDR3 is TGTGCCAGCAGTTTATTGGGAGCAACTAATGAAAAACTGTTTTTT. The encoded protein is CASSLLGATNEKLFF. Full variable domain (remainder filled in from reference TRBV28 and TRBJ1-4): DVKVTQSSRYLVKRTGEKVFLECVQDMDHENMFWYRQDPGLGLRLIYFSYDVKMKEKGDIPEGYSVSREKKERFSLILESASTNQTSMYLCASSLLGATNEKLFFGSGTQLSVL.

This rearrangement joins TRBV14 to TRBJ1-2; D is possibly TRBD1 (5 bases). CDR1 and CDR2 from the germline V gene are SGHDN and FVKESK. V shed 1 base and J shed 8 bases, with 11 bases lying between them. The CDR3 covers 13 residues. The CDR3 nucleotides are TGTGCCAGCAGCCAAGTCATGACAGAGGGCTACACCTTC. Its translation: CASSQVMTEGYTF.

V is TRBV27 and J is TRBJ1-2, with 12 nucleotides matching TRBD1. The CDR3 sequence is 15 residues long. The germline V gene has CDR1 MNHEY and CDR2 SMNVEV (reference sequence). Trimming at V came to 4 bases and at J to 7 bases, leaving 7 bases not matched to a gene. This CDR3 reads CASSSLGTGGSGYTF. The CDR3 nucleotides read TGTGCCAGCAGTTCTCTGGGGACAGGGGGCTCTGGCTACACCTTC.

The gene calls are TRBV5-6 and TRBJ1-3, with 9 bases identical to TRBD1. The germline CDR1 and CDR2 sequences are SGHDT and YYEEEE. V dropped 4 bases and J dropped 0; count of bases not matched to a gene: 8. The CDR3 is 17 residues long. The CDR3 coding sequence is TGTGCCAGCAGCATTACCACGGGACAGGGCTCTGGAAACACCATATATTTT. Translated: CASSITTGQGSGNTIYF. Full variable domain (rest looked up from reference TRBV5-6 and TRBJ1-3): DAGVTQSPTHLIKTRGQQVTLRCSPKSGHDTVSWYQQALGQGPQFIFQYYEEEERQRGNFPDRFSGHQFPNYSSELNVNALLLGDSALYLCASSITTGQGSGNTIYFGEGSWLTVV.

The chain carries TRBV6-1 and TRBJ2-7; D is undetermined. The CDR3 is made up of 15 amino acids. The ends were cut back, 1 base at V and 2 bases at J, with 12 bases in the middle. The V gene's germline CDR1 is MNHNS and CDR2 SASEGT. The CDR3 spells CASSEDALPTYEQYF. The CDR3 coding sequence is TGTGCCAGCAGTGAAGACGCACTCCCCACCTACGAGCAGTACTTC.

The chain is built from TRBV7-9 and TRBJ2-2, with 9 bases fitting TRBD1. CDR3 length: 14 residues. Germline V CDR1 and CDR2: SEHNR, FQNEAQ (reference sequence). J lost 5 bases, V lost 7 bases, and 5 bases had no gene match. Here the CDR3 DNA reads TGTGCCAGCAACACGGACAGGGGAACCGGGGAGCTGTTTTTT. Translated: CASNTDRGTGELFF.

The chain recombines TRBV4-3 with TRBJ1-5, with 9 positions matching TRBD1. CDR1 is LGHNA, CDR2 YSLEER, per germline. The CDR3 has 14 residues. Trimming took 2 bases from V and 7 from J; bases not matched to a gene: 3. The CDR3 DNA sequence: TGCGCCAGCAGCCAAAGGACAGGGGCCCAGCCCCAGCATTTT. It codes for CASSQRTGAQPQHF.

V is TRBV4-1 and J is TRBJ2-3; 10 bases line up with TRBD1. CDR3 length: 20 residues. With 1 base clipped from V and 0 bases from J, the junction kept 13 bases outside the gene matches. CDR1 is MGHRA and CDR2 is YSYEKL in the germline V gene. CDR3 nucleotides: TGCGCCAGCAGCCAAGTAACGACGGGACAGGGGCGCCTAAGCACAGATACGCAGTATTTT. Translation gives CASSQVTTGQGRLSTDTQYF.

The chain uses TRBV11-2 and TRBJ2-6; a weak D match, TRBD1 (6 bases). The CDR3 is 18 residues long. The V gene's germline CDR1 is SGHAT and CDR2 FQNNGV. Trimming took off 1 base at V and 4 bases at J, with 17 bases between the two ends. The CDR3 loop reads CASSLVLGAAAGANVLTF. Written as DNA, the CDR3 is TGTGCCAGCAGCTTAGTGTTGGGGGCAGCAGCCGGGGCCAACGTCCTGACTTTC.

This sequence joins TRBV4-1 and TRBJ2-5; a possible D gene is TRBD1 (5 bases). The V end lost 0 bases, the J end lost 3 bases, and 17 bases lay between the germline ends. CDR1 and CDR2 (germline): MGHRA, YSYEKL. CDR3 length equals 17 residues. The CDR3 DNA reads TGCGCCAGCAGCCAAGATTTGCCCAGGGTAGGGAAAGAGACCCAGTACTTC. This gives the protein CASSQDLPRVGKETQYF.

This clone was seen only once. The chain recombines TRBV4-3 with TRBJ2-7; D may be TRBD2 (6 bases). V lost 2 bases and J 3 bases, leaving 14 bases between the germline ends. The germline V gene has CDR1 LGHNA and CDR2 YSLEER. The CDR3 runs to 15 residues. The CDR3 sequence: CASSQFPGSLYEQYF. The DNA for the CDR3 is TGCGCCAGCAGCCAATTCCCCGGGAGCCTCTACGAGCAGTACTTC.

This sequence joins TRBV27 and TRBJ2-7, with TRBD1 matching 12 bases. CDR1 is MNHEY and CDR2 is SMNVEV in the germline V gene (reference sequence). With V trimmed by 5 bases and J by 5 bases, 7 bases remained unmatched. CDR3 size: 15 residues. The CDR3 loop reads CASSIRDRGHDEQYF. DNA for the CDR3: TGTGCCAGCAGTATCCGGGACAGGGGGCACGACGAGCAGTACTTC.

The rearrangement uses TRBV6-1 and TRBJ1-5, with D tentatively TRBD1 (5 bases). This CDR3 has 15 residues. V shed 1 base and J shed 4 bases, with 11 bases lying between them. The germline V gene encodes CDR1 MNHNS and CDR2 SASEGT. The CDR3 nucleotides read TGTGCCAGCAGTGAAGTGGGACTTAATAATCAGCCCCAGCATTTT. Translating gives CASSEVGLNNQPQHF.